This TCR beta chain emerged from a study of breast tumors, draining lymph nodes, adjacent tissues. Breast cancer patients provided tissue from their axillary draining lymph nodes. Germline CDR1 is MNHEY and CDR2 is SVGEGT. The CDR3 length is 16 residues. The germline V and J ends were trimmed by 5 bases and 2 bases, with 18 bases remaining between them. Whole-study findings and limits: Findings are consistent with lymph node origin and intratumoral expansion of most tumor T cells.

From the multiplex PCR reads, TCRdb called clonotypes with MiXCR, one entry per CDR3 protein. The table has about 140,000 distinct CDR3 sequences, over 25% seen once. In regard to this clonotype: Its antigen is unknown.

The sequencing sample was made of axillary lymph node tissue. The V call is TRBV6-2 or TRBV6-3, the J call TRBJ1-2; D is uncertain. This receptor was identified in a female donor with breast cancer. Some clones in this sample may be carry-over from other donors' samples. The CDR3 reads CASSPHPSLGNYGYTF. CDR3 DNA: TGTGCCAGCAGTCCCCACCCCTCCCTGGGGAACTATGGCTACACCTTC.